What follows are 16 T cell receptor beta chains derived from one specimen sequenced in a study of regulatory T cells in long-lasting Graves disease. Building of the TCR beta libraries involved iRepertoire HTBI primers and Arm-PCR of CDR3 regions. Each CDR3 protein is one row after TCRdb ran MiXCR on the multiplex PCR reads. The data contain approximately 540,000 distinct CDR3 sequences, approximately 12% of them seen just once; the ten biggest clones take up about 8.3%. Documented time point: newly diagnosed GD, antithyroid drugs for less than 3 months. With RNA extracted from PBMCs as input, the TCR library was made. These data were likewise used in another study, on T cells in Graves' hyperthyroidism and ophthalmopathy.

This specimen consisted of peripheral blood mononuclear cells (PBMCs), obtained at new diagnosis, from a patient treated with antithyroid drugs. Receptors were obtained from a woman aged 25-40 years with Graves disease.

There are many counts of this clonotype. CDR3: CASTLGFYEQYF. As DNA, the CDR3 is TGTGCCAGCACCCTAGGGTTCTACGAGCAGTACTTC. The chain combines TRBV12-3 or TRBV12-4 with TRBJ2-7; D is undetermined. Trimming shortened V by 7 bases and J by 3 bases, and 10 bases separated the two germline ends. The CDR3 contains 12 residues.

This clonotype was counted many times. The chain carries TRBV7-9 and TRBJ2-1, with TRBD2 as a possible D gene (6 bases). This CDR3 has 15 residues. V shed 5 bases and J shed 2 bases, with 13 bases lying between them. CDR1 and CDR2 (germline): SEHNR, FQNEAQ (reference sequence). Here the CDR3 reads CASSQDYSPYNEQFF. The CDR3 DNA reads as TGTGCCAGCAGCCAGGACTATTCCCCCTACAATGAGCAGTTCTTC. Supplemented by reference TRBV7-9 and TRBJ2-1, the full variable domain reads DTGVSQNPRHKITKRGQNVTFRCDPISEHNRLYWYRQTLGQGPEFLTYFQNEAQLEKSRLLSDRFSAERPKGSFSTLEIQRTEQGDSAMYLCASSQDYSPYNEQFFGPGTRLTVL.

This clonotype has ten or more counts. The CDR3 protein is CASSLYSRRETQYF. For the CDR3, the DNA is TGTGCCAGCAGTTTGTATTCCAGGAGAGAGACCCAGTACTTC. The V gene is TRBV28, the J gene TRBJ2-5, with D unclear. This CDR3 comprises 14 residues. V shed 3 bases and J shed 4 bases, with 12 bases lying between them. Germline CDR1 is MDHEN and CDR2 is SYDVKM.

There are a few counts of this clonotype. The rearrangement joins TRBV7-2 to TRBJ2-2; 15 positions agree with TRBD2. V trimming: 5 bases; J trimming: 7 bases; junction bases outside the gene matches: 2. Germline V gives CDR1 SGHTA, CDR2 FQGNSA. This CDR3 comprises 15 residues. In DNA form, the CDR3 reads TGTACCAGCAGCAAGGGACTAGCGGGAGGCGGGGAGCTGTTTTTT. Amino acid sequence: CTSSKGLAGGGELFF.

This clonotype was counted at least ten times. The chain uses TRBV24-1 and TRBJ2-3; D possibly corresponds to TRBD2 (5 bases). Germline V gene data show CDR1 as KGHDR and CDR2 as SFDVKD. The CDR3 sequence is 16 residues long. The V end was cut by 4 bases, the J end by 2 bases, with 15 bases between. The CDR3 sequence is CATSEKRGLHTDTQYF. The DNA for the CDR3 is TGTGCCACCAGTGAGAAGCGAGGGCTACACACAGATACGCAGTATTTT.

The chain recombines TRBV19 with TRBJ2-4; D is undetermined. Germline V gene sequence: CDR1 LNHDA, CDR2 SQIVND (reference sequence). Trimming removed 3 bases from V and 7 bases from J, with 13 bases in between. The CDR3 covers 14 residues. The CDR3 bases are TGTGCCAGTAGTATGGAACGGTTTCAGAACATTCAGTACTTC. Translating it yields CASSMERFQNIQYF.

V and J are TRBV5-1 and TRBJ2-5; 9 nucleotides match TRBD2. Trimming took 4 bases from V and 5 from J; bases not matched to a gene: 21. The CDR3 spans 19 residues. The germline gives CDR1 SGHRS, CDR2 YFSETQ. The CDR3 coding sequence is TGCGCCAGCAGCGAAGGGACTAGCTCGTTCAGGGGTCTTAAGGAGACCCAGTACTTC. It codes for CASSEGTSSFRGLKETQYF.

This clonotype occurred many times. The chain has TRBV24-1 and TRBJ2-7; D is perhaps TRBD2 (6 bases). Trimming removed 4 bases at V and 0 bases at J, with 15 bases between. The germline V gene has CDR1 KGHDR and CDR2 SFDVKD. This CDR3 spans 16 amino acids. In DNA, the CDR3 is TGTGCCACCAGTGAGGCGGATAGCGGTCTCTCCTACGAGCAGTACTTC. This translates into CATSEADSGLSYEQYF.

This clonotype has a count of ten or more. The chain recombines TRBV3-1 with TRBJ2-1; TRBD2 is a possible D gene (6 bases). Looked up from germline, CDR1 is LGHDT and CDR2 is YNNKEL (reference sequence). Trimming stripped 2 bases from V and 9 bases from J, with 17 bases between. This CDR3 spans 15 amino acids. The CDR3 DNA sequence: TGTGCCAGCAGCCAAAAGGGACTCCCCGGTTTTGAGCAGTTCTTC. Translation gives CASSQKGLPGFEQFF.

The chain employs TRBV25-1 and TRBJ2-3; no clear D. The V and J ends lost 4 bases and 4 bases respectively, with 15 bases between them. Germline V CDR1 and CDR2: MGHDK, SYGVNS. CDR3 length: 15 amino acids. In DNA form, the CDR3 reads TGTGCCAGCAGTGTTGGCGGATCGGGTGCAGATACGCAGTATTTT. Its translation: CASSVGGSGADTQYF.

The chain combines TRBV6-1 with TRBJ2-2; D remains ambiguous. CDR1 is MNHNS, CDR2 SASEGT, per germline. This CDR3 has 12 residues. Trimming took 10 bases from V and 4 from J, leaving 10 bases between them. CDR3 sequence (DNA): TGTGCCACCGCGTTGAGCACCGGGGAGCTGTTTTTT. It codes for CATALSTGELFF.

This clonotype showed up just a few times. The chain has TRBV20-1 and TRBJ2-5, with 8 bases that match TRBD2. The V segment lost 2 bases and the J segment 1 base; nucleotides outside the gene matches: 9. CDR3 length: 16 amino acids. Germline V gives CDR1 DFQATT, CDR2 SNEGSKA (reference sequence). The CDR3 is CSARLKAGGPQETQYF. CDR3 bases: TGCAGTGCTAGACTAAAGGCGGGAGGTCCCCAAGAGACCCAGTACTTC.

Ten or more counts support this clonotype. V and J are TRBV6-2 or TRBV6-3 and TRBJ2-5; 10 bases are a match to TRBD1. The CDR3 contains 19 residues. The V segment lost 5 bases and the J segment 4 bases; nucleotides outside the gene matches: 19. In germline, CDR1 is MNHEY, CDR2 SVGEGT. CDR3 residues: CASSDSPGTGVRGLETQYF. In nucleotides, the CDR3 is TGTGCCAGCAGTGATAGTCCCGGGACAGGGGTGCGGGGTCTAGAGACCCAGTACTTC.

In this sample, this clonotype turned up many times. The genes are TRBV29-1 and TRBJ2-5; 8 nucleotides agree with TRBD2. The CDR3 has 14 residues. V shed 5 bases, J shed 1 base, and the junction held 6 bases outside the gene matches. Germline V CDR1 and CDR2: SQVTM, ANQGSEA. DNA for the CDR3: TGCAGCGTTAATTTAGCGGGGACCCAAGAGACCCAGTACTTC. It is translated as CSVNLAGTQETQYF.

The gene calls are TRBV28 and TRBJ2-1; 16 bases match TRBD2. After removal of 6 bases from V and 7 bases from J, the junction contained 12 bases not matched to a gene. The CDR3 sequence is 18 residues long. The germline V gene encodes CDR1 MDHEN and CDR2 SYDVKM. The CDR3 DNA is TGTGCCAGCAGCCCTGCGGGACTAGCGGGAGGGCCAAGGAATGAGCAGTTCTTC. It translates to CASSPAGLAGGPRNEQFF.

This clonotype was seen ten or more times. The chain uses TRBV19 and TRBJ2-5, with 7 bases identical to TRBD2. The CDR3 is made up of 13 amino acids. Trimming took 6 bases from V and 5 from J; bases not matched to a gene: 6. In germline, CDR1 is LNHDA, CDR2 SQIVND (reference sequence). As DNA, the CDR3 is TGTGCCAGTAGCTGGCGGGAGTGGGAGACCCAGTACTTC. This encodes CASSWREWETQYF.